This T cell receptor (beta chain) was captured in a study of OX40 agonist ivuxolimab in advanced cancers. Study-level background: A diagnosis of hepatocellular carcinoma, melanoma, renal cell or head and neck cancer was present in dose-escalation patients.

Data came from immunoSEQ multiplex PCR; TCRdb stores just in-frame clones and leaves some out. Here the sample spans some 47,000 clones, about 85% being singletons. This clone was recorded a few times. Germline V lookup: CDR1 SGHRS, CDR2 YFSETQ. CDR3 length equals 14 residues. V dropped 4 bases and J dropped 4 bases, with 12 bases sitting between them. V usage is TRBV5-1 and J usage is TRBJ1-5; TRBD1 is a possible D gene (6 bases). The sequence derives from an adult with an advanced solid tumor such as melanoma, head and neck, liver or kidney cancer. Sequenced material: CD4+ or CD8+ T cells sorted from blood, taken in a trial of the OX40 agonist ivuxolimab. The CDR3 DNA follows: TGCGCCAGCAGCGGAGGACAGCCAAATCAGCCCCAGCATTTT. Translation gives CASSGGQPNQPQHF. The entire variable domain, with the rest obtained from reference TRBV5-1 and TRBJ1-5, is as follows: KAGVTQTPRYLIKTRGQQVTLSCSPISGHRSVSWYQQTPGQGLQFLFEYFSETQRNKGNFPGRFSGRQFSNSRSEMNVSTLELGDSALYLCASSGGQPNQPQHFGDGTRLSIL.